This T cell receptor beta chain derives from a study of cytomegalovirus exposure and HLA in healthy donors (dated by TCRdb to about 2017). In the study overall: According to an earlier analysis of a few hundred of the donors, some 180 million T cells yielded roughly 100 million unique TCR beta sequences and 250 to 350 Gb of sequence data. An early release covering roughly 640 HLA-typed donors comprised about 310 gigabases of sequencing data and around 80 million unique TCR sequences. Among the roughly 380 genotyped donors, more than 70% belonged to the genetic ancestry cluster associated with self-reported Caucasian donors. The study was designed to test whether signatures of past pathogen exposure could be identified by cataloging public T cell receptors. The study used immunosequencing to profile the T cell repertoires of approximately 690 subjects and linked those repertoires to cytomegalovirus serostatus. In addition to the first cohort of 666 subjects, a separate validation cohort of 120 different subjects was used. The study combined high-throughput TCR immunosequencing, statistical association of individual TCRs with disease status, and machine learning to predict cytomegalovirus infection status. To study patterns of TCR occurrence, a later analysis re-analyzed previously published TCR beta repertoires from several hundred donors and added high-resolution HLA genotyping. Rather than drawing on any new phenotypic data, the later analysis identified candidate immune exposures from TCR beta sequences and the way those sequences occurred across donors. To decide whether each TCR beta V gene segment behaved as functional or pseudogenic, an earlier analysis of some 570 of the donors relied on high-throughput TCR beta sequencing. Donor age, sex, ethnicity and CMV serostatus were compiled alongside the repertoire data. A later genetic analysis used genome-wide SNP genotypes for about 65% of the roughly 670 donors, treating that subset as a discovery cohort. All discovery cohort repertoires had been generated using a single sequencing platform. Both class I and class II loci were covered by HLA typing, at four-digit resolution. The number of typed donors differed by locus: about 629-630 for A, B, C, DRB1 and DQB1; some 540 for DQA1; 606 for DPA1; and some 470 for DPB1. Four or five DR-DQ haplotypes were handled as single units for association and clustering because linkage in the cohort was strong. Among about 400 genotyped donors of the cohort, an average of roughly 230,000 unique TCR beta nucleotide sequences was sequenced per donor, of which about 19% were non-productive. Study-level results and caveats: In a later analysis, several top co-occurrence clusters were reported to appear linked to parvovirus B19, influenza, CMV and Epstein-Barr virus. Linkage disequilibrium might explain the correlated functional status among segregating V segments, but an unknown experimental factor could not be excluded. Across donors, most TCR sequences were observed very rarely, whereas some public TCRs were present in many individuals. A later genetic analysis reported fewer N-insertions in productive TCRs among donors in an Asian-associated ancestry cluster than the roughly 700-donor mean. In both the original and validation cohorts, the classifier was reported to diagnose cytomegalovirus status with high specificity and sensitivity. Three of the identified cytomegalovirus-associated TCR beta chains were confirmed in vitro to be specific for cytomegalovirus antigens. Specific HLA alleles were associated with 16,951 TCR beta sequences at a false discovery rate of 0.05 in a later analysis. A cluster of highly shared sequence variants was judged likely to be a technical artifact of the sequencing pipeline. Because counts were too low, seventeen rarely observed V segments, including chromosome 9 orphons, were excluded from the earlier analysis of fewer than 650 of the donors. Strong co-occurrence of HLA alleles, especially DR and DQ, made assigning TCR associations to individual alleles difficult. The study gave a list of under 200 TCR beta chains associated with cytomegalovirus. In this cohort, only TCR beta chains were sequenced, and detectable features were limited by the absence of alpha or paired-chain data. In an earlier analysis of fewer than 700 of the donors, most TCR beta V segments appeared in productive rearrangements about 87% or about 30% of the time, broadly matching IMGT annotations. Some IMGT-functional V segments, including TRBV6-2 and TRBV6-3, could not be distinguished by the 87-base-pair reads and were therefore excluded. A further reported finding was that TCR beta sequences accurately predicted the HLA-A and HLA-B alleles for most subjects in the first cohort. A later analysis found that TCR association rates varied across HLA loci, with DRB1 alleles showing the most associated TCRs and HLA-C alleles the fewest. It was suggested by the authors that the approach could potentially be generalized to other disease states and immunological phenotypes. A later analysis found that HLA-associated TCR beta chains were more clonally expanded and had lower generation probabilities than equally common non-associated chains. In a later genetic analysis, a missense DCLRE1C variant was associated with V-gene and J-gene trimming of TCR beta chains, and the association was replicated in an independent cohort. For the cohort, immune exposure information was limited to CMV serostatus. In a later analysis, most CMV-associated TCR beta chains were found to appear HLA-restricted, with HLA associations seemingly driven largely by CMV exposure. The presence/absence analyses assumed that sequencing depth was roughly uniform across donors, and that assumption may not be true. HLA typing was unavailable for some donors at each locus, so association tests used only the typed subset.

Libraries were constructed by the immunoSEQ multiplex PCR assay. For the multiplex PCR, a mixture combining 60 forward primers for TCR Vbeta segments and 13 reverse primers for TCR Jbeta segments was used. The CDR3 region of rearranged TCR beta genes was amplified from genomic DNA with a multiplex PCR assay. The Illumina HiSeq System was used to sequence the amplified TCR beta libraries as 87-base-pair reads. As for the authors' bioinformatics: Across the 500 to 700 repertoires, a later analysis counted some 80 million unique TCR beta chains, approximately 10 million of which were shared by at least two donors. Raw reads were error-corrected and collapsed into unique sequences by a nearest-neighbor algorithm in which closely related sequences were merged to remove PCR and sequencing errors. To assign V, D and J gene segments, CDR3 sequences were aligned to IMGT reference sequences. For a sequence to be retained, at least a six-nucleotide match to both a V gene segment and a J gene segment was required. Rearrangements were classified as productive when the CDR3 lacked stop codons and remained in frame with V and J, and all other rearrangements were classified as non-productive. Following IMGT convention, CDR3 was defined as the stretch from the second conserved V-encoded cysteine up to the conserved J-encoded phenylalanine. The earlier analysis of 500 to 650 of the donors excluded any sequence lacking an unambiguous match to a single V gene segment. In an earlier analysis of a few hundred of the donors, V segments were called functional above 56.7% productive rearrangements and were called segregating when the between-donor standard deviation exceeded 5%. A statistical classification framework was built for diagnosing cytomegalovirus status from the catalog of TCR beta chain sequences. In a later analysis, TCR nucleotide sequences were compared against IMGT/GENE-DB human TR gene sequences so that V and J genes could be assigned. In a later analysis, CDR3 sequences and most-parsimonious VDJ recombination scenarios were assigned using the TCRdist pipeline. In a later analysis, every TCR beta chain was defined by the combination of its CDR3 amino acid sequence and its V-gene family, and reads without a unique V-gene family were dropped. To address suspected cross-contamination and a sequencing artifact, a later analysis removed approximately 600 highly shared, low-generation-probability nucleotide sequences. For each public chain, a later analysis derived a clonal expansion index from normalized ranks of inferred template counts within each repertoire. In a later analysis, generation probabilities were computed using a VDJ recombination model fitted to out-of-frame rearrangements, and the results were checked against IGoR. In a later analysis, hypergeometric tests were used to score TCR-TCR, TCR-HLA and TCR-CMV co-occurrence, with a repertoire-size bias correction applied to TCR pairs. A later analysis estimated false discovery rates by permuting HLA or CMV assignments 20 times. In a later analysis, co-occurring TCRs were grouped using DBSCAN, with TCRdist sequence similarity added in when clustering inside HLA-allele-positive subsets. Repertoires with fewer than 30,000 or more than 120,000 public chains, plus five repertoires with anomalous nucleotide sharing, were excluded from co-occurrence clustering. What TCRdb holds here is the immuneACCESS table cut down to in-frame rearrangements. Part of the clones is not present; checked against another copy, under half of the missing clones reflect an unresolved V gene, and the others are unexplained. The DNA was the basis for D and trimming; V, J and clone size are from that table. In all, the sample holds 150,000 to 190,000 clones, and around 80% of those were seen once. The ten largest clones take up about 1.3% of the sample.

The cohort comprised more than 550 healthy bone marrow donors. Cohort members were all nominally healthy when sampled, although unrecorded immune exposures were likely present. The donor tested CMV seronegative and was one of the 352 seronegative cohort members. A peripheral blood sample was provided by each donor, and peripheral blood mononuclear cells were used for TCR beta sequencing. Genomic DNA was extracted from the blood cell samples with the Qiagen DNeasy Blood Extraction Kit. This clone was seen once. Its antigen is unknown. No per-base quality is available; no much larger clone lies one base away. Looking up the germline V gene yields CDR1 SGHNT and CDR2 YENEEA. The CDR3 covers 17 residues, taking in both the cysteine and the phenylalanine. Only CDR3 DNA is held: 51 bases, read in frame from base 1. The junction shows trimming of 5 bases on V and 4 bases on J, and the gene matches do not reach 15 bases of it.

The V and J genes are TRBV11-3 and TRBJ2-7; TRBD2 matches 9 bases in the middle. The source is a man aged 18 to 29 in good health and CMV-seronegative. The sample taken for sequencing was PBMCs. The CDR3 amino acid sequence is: CASSETPSGKRDYEQYF. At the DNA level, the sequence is TGTGCCAGCAGCGAAACCCCTAGCGGGAAGAGGGATTACGAGCAGTACTTC. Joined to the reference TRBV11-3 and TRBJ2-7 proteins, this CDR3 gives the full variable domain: EAGVVQSPRYKIIEKKQPVAFWCNPISGHNTLYWYLQNLGQGPELLIRYENEEAVDDSQLPKDRFSAERLKGVDSTLKIQPAELGDSAVYLCASSETPSGKRDYEQYFGPGTRLTVT.